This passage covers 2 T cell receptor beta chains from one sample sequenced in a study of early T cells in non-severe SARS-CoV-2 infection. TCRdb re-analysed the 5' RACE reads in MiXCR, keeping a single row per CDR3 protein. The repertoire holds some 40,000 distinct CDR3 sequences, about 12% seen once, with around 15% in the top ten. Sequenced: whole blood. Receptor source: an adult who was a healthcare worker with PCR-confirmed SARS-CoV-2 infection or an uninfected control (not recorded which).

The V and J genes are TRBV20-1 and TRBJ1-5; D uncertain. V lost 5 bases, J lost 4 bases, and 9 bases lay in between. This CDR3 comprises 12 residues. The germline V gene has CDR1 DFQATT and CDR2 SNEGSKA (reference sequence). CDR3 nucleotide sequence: TGCAGTGCTGGGCGTATTAATCAGCCCCAGCATTTT. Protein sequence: CSAGRINQPQHF.

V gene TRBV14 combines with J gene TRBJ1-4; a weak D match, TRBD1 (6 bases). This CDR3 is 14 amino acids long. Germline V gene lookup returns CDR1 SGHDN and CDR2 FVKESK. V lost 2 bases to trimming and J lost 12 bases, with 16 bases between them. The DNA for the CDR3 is TGTGCCAGCAGCCAATGGGACAACGAGCTGCAACTGTTTTTT. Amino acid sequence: CASSQWDNELQLFF.